This entry describes one T cell receptor beta chain. Its antigen target is currently unknown. No base-level quality is on record; no much larger clone is a single base apart. The entry originates in a study of blood T cell repertoires in COVID-19 (dated by TCRdb to 2019 to 2021). With regard to the full study: The collaborator samples originated in the United States, Italy and Spain and spanned the acute and convalescent phases of COVID-19. The prospective study material was composed of cDNA or gDNA derived from T cells, B-cell-depleted T cells, or PBMCs. A freely available public database, intended as a resource for researchers studying the immune response to SARS-CoV-2, is where the repertoires were released. Subjects who had been exposed to COVID-19, were actively infected with it, or had recovered from it provided the deeply sampled blood TCRbeta repertoires that made up the dataset. Where HLA class I and class II types were available, the types were taken from metadata supplied by the sample provider, not from assay-based typing. Sample metadata almost always included a de-identified subject ID, COVID-19 status, age in years and sex. Samples were obtained from the ongoing ImmuneRACE study (first 160 participants) and from over 1,000 subjects provided by 6 global collaborators. Overall study results and their limits: Clinical and demographic metadata were provided uncurated, with the amount varying by source and participant.

In the prospective study, participants were about 18 to 95 years old, resided in under 30 geographic areas of the United States, and were enrolled through a virtual design. In the prospective study, cohorts were assigned on the basis of participant-reported clinical history obtained from a screening survey and a study questionnaire. Recovered participants in ImmuneRACE Cohort 3 were defined by two consecutive negative NP/OP PCR tests, clearance by a healthcare professional, or resolution of symptoms. In the prospective study, mobile phlebotomists collected whole blood, serum and a nasopharyngeal or oropharyngeal swab from each participant. Prospective study participants could optionally give additional blood draws and questionnaires over an approximately 2-month period. Blood samples from the prospective study were shipped frozen or at room temperature prior to DNA extraction. TCRbeta CDR3 regions were amplified from genomic DNA using the immunoSEQ Assay, a bias-controlled multiplex PCR. For the original study's pipeline: The number of nucleated cells in each sample was estimated from the amplification of reference gene primers within the assay. Sequence reads were collapsed and filtered to measure the absolute abundance of every unique TCRbeta CDR3 rearrangement. Productive Simpson clonality was computed per sample as the square root of Simpson's diversity index over productive rearrangements. Drawn from immuneACCESS, this table holds only the in-frame rearrangements with V and J called that TCRdb kept. Clones are partly lost; checked studies trace under half to an unresolved V gene and leave the rest unexplained. V, J and clone size were drawn from that table, and D and trimming were deduced from the DNA. The sample has about 240,000 clones on record, 80% to 90% of them singletons. The ten largest clones capture under 9.5% of the sample.

Inclusive of the bounding cysteine and phenylalanine, the CDR3 is 12 residues long. Only the CDR3 region is kept as DNA, spanning 36 bases read in frame from base 1. V lost 0 bases and J lost 15 bases; the stretch between them is 11 bases long. From a lookup of the germline V gene, CDR1 and CDR2 are KGHDR and SFDVKD. The chain is made from TRBV24-1 and TRBJ2-1; TRBD2 could be the D gene, as 6 bases match. The clonotype was recovered from a man aged 35-49 years who had recovered from COVID-19. Specimen: PBMCs or T cells enriched from blood (not recorded which). CDR3 protein: CATSDLPGRRFF. The DNA reads TGTGCCACCAGTGATTTGCCGGGGAGGCGGTTCTTC.